These 12 T cell receptor beta chains originate from one sample sequenced in a study of T-cell reconstitution after alpha-beta-depleted transplantation in children. Unique molecular identifiers were incorporated during preparation of the TCRbeta library. MiXCR was run by TCRdb on the PCR reads, yielding one entry per CDR3 protein. The data show around 680,000 distinct CDR3 sequences, 16% seen once. The material was PBMCs from the stem cell graft donor, obtained from the stem cell graft. The receptors were sampled from a human donor who donated a stem cell graft to a child with acute myeloid leukemia.

A few counts support this clonotype. The chain joins TRBV11-3 to TRBJ1-6, with D possibly being TRBD1 (6 bases). Germline V gene data show CDR1 as SGHNT and CDR2 as YENEEA. This CDR3 has 15 residues. Trimming pared 4 bases from V and 8 bases from J, leaving 15 bases between. CDR3 DNA sequence: TGTGCCAGCAGCTCCCAGGGACATCTTGATTCACCCCTCCACTTT. Encoded protein: CASSSQGHLDSPLHF.

This clonotype was recorded once. This chain connects TRBV28 to TRBJ2-3; 8 nucleotides line up with TRBD2. The CDR3 covers 11 residues. Per germline, CDR1 MDHEN and CDR2 SYDVKM. V lost 10 bases, J lost 5 bases, and 2 bases stayed unmatched. In DNA form, the CDR3 reads TGTGCCATCCGGGGGGGAGATACGCAGTATTTT. Encoded protein: CAIRGGDTQYF. The full variable domain, rest sourced from reference TRBV28 and TRBJ2-3, is DVKVTQSSRYLVKRTGEKVFLECVQDMDHENMFWYRQDPGLGLRLIYFSYDVKMKEKGDIPEGYSVSREKKERFSLILESASTNQTSMYLCAIRGGDTQYFGPGTRLTVL.

This clonotype was picked up many times. The chain couples TRBV20-1 to TRBJ1-5; TRBD1 matches at 10 bases. The CDR3 has 15 residues. CDR1 is DFQATT and CDR2 is SNEGSKA in the germline V gene (reference sequence). V was pared by 6 bases and J by 1 base, with 6 bases of the junction left unmatched. The CDR3 DNA sequence: TGCAGTGCAAGGAGACAGGGGGCAAGCAATCAGCCCCAGCATTTT. Translating it yields CSARRQGASNQPQHF.

This clonotype was seen many times. The chain's CDR3 is CATRDRGYTDTQYF. Written as DNA, the CDR3 is TGTGCCACCAGGGACAGGGGCTACACAGATACGCAGTATTTT. The rearrangement links TRBV24-1 to TRBJ2-3, with 9 bases lining up with TRBD1. The CDR3 contains 14 residues. The trim removed 7 bases at V and 2 bases at J, leaving 3 bases unmatched. Germline CDR1 and CDR2: KGHDR and SFDVKD.

This clonotype was counted many times. The chain recombines TRBV12-3 or TRBV12-4 with TRBJ1-2; no reliable D call. V was pared by 6 bases and J by 2 bases, with 10 bases between. CDR3 length equals 13 residues. Here the CDR3 reads CASSPTANYGYTF. CDR3 nucleotide sequence: TGTGCCAGCAGCCCAACAGCGAACTATGGCTACACCTTC.

The table lists this clonotype with a few counts. The V call is TRBV12-3 or TRBV12-4, the J call TRBJ2-6, with D perhaps matching TRBD2 (5 bases). This CDR3 contains 13 residues. The V and J ends lost 8 bases and 4 bases respectively, with 9 bases between them. The CDR3 nucleotides read TGTGCCAGCGGGAGTGCCGGGGCCAACGTCCTGACTTTC. It specifies CASGSAGANVLTF.

Ten or more counts support this clonotype. The CDR3 DNA follows: TGTGCCAGCAGCTTAACGCACACCGGGGAGCTGTTTTTT. It encodes CASSLTHTGELFF. This sequence joins TRBV7-3 and TRBJ2-2; D not resolved. With 0 bases removed from V and 3 bases from J, the gap between germline ends came to 2 bases. The CDR3 extends over 13 amino acids. Germline lookup yields CDR1 SGHTA and CDR2 FQGTGA.

This clonotype was counted many times. This chain joins TRBV24-1 and TRBJ1-1, with D possibly TRBD1 on 6 matching bases. The CDR3 has 15 amino acids. The germline V gene has CDR1 KGHDR and CDR2 SFDVKD. The V and J ends lost 7 bases and 2 bases respectively, with 16 bases between them. The CDR3 DNA reads TGTGCCACCAGAGCGGACAAGACAGGTAACACTGAAGCTTTCTTT. Translation: CATRADKTGNTEAFF.

V and J are TRBV5-1 and TRBJ2-2; perhaps TRBD1 as D (6 bases). CDR1 and CDR2 from the germline V gene are SGHRS and YFSETQ. Trimming pared 0 bases from V and 4 bases from J, leaving 10 bases between. This CDR3 has 15 amino acids. The CDR3 nucleotides are TGCGCCAGCAGCTTGGGACAGGTTACCACCGGGGAGCTGTTTTTT. Protein: CASSLGQVTTGELFF.

This clonotype has at least ten counts. V is TRBV5-1 and J is TRBJ2-7, with TRBD1 matching over 9 bases. The CDR3 is 15 residues long. Unmatched junction bases numbered 9, after V lost 3 bases and J lost 5 bases. Germline-derived CDR1 and CDR2 are SGHRS and YFSETQ. The CDR3 bases are TGCGCCAGCAGCTCACGTACTGGACAGGGGCACGAGCAGTACTTC. Residues: CASSSRTGQGHEQYF.

The chain couples TRBV25-1 to TRBJ1-4; D is possibly TRBD1 (5 bases). V was pared by 0 bases and J by 0 bases, with 14 bases between. CDR1 MGHDK and CDR2 SYGVNS come from the germline V gene. The CDR3 loop spans 18 amino acids. The CDR3 is CASSEYEGRLATNEKLFF. CDR3 bases: TGTGCCAGCAGTGAATATGAGGGGAGGCTTGCAACTAATGAAAAACTGTTTTTT. The entire variable domain, with the rest obtained from reference TRBV25-1 and TRBJ1-4, is as follows: EADIYQTPRYLVIGTGKKITLECSQTMGHDKMYWYQQDPGMELHLIHYSYGVNSTEKGDLSSESTVSRIRTEHFPLTLESARPSHTSQYLCASSEYEGRLATNEKLFFGSGTQLSVL.

This clonotype was recorded a few times. The V gene is TRBV5-1, the J gene TRBJ1-2, with D hard to call. This CDR3 region has 14 residues. The germline CDR1 and CDR2 sequences are SGHRS and YFSETQ. V was cut by 5 bases and J by 4 bases, with 15 bases left in between. DNA for the CDR3: TGCGCCAGCAGGTCGGTCGAGGGTTCCTATGGCTACACCTTC. It encodes CASRSVEGSYGYTF. Complete variable domain (other parts from reference TRBV5-1 and TRBJ1-2): KAGVTQTPRYLIKTRGQQVTLSCSPISGHRSVSWYQQTPGQGLQFLFEYFSETQRNKGNFPGRFSGRQFSNSRSEMNVSTLELGDSALYLCASRSVEGSYGYTFGSGTRLTVV.